This entry concerns a single TCR beta chain. It lacks a known antigen. No much larger clone exists at a distance of one base, and base qualities are not known. This sample stems from a study of cytomegalovirus exposure and HLA in healthy donors (dated by TCRdb to the late 2010s). Study-wide context: A later analysis indicated that the 130 or so validation repertoires were generated on the platform also employed for the approximately 700 repertoires of the first cohort. High-throughput TCR immunosequencing, statistical association of individual TCRs with disease status, and machine learning were combined to predict cytomegalovirus infection status. The study was designed to test whether signatures of past pathogen exposure could be identified by cataloging public T cell receptors. Along with the approximately 700-subject first cohort, a separate validation cohort of over a hundred different subjects was used.

Library creation used the immunoSEQ multiplex PCR assay. In the source study's methods: A statistical classification framework was developed to diagnose cytomegalovirus status using the catalog of TCR beta chain sequences. The source is immuneACCESS, and TCRdb retained only in-frame sequences with V and J called. Part of the clones is not carried over; for the studies checked, unresolved V genes explain less than half of this, and the remainder is unexplained. That table supplies the V and J calls and clone size; D and trimming were determined from the DNA. Recorded for this sample are 150,000 to 200,000 clones; 75% to 90% of them occurred a single time. Less than 8.5% of the sample goes to the ten largest clones. What the study reported, not specific to this receptor: Across donors, most TCR sequences were observed very rarely, whereas some public TCRs were present in many individuals. In both the original and validation cohorts, the classifier was reported to diagnose cytomegalovirus status with high specificity and sensitivity. A few of the identified cytomegalovirus-associated TCR beta chains were confirmed in vitro to be specific for cytomegalovirus antigens. The authors suggested that the approach could potentially be extended to other disease states and immunological phenotypes. In the study, 150 to 200 TCR beta chains were listed as associated with cytomegalovirus. A later analysis found that TCRs clustered in the first cohort also tended to co-occur in the 120 or so validation repertoires, with 90% to 95% of cluster scores above 0. The validation cohort had no HLA typing available for a later analysis, so co-occurrence within that cohort was assessed over all 120 or so repertoires.

Donors formed part of the validation cohort, which comprised over a hundred subjects and was distinct from the first cohort of under 850 subjects. Looking up the germline V gene yields CDR1 SGHVS and CDR2 FQNEAQ. There are 15 amino acids in the CDR3, from cysteine to phenylalanine inclusive. Only CDR3 DNA remains: 45 bases, in frame from the first base. From V the trimming removes 7 bases and from J it removes 4 bases, while the gene matches leave 12 bases of the junction unaccounted for. The chain couples TRBV7-8 to TRBJ1-1; 7 of the junction bases match TRBD1. The TCR comes from a man aged 18 to 30 in good health and CMV-seropositive. Input material: PBMCs. Here is the DNA: TGTGCCAGCACCCAAACGAGGGGGCAAGGCACTGAAGCTTTCTTT. This translates into CASTQTRGQGTEAFF.